Listed here are 31 T cell receptor beta chains from one sample, sequenced in a study of T-cell memory formation after mild COVID-19. MiXCR, run by TCRdb on the 5' RACE reads, gives a single entry per CDR3 protein. The sample lists about 400,000 distinct CDR3 sequences, 15% to 20% occurring once. The specimen was PBMCs or a T cell subset sorted from them (not recorded which). All receptors come from a young man who had mild COVID-19 (a few samples of this study predate the infection). Cell type and time point are not known.

The chain recombines TRBV12-3 or TRBV12-4 with TRBJ2-1; 8 positions match TRBD2. Losses at the gene ends were 5 bases for V and 15 bases for J; bases not matched to a gene: 12. The CDR3 consists of 13 residues. CDR3 bases: TGTGCCAGCAGTCCGGGACTAGTGATCTCCGGGTTCTTC. Protein product: CASSPGLVISGFF.

This clonotype was counted between two and nine times. The chain has TRBV5-1 and TRBJ1-4; D is possibly TRBD1 (5 bases). Germline V gene lookup returns CDR1 SGHRS and CDR2 YFSETQ. This CDR3 spans 14 amino acids. Trimming removed 6 bases at V and 0 bases at J, with 9 bases between. The CDR3 DNA reads as TGCGCCAGCACGACGACAGCAACTAATGAAAAACTGTTTTTT. Its translation: CASTTTATNEKLFF.

J is TRBJ1-2 and V is TRBV7-2; maybe TRBD1 (5 bases). From germline, CDR1 is SGHTA and CDR2 FQGNSA. This CDR3 is 14 amino acids long. V was shortened by 5 bases and J by 6 bases, with 16 bases between the two germline ends. CDR3 amino acids: CASSLSAGGDGYTF. As DNA, the CDR3 is TGTGCCAGCAGCCTCTCGGCGGGAGGGGATGGCTACACCTTC.

This sequence joins TRBV20-1 and TRBJ1-3; tentative D call: TRBD1 (5 bases). Trimming took 0 bases from V and 6 from J, leaving 9 bases between them. Germline V gene sequence: CDR1 DFQATT, CDR2 SNEGSKA (reference sequence). CDR3 length equals 13 residues. Written as DNA, the CDR3 is TGCAGTGCTAGAGAGGGGACCGAAAACACCATATATTTT. Translating it yields CSAREGTENTIYF.

This chain uses TRBV6-1 with TRBJ2-7; no clear D. Germline CDR1 is MNHNS and CDR2 is SASEGT. Trimming removed 6 bases at V and 5 bases at J, with 11 bases between. The CDR3 is 12 amino acids. CDR3 sequence (DNA): TGTGCCAGCAGGGGCGGTGTGGACGAGCAGTACGTC. This gives the protein CASRGGVDEQYV.

This clonotype was recorded a few times. The chain couples TRBV6-6 to TRBJ1-1; the match to TRBD1 covers 8 bases. Germline assignment: CDR1 MNHNY and CDR2 SVGAGI (reference sequence). V was pared by 2 bases and J by 1 base, with 6 bases of the junction left unmatched. The CDR3 extends over 16 amino acids. This CDR3 is CASSYGRGLSNTEAFF. CDR3 coding DNA: TGTGCCAGCAGTTACGGCAGGGGGCTTTCGAACACTGAAGCTTTCTTT.

The chain employs TRBV6-5 and TRBJ2-1; D possibly corresponds to TRBD2 (8 bases). The germline gives CDR1 MNHEY, CDR2 SVGAGI. CDR3 length: 18 amino acids. V lost 0 bases and J 0 bases, leaving 15 bases between the germline ends. As DNA, the CDR3 is TGTGCCAGCAGTTACTCGCGGCGGGGGGACAGCTCCTACAATGAGCAGTTCTTC. It yields the protein CASSYSRRGDSSYNEQFF.

The rearrangement links TRBV6-2 or TRBV6-3 to TRBJ2-5; D is ambiguous. Germline V gene sequence: CDR1 MNHEY, CDR2 SVGEGT. V dropped 2 bases and J dropped 2 bases, with 18 bases sitting between them. This CDR3 comprises 17 residues. The DNA for the CDR3 is TGTGCCAGCAGTTACAGGTCAGGCACGTTAAAACAAGAGACCCAGTACTTC. It translates to CASSYRSGTLKQETQYF.

The gene calls are TRBV29-1 and TRBJ2-5; D may correspond to TRBD1 or TRBD2 (5 bases each). From germline, CDR1 is SQVTM and CDR2 ANQGSEA. The CDR3 length is 15 residues. Trimming took 4 bases from V and 3 from J, leaving 18 bases between them. The CDR3 region is CSVGGTGRPEETQYF. The CDR3 region has the DNA TGCAGCGTTGGGGGGACCGGCAGGCCTGAAGAGACCCAGTACTTC. Full variable domain (remainder filled in from reference TRBV29-1 and TRBJ2-5): SAVISQKPSRDICQRGTSLTIQCQVDSQVTMMFWYRQQPGQSLTLIATANQGSEATYESGFVIDKFPISRPNLTFSTLTVSNMSPEDSSIYLCSVGGTGRPEETQYFGPGTRLLVL.

The genes are TRBV29-1 and TRBJ2-5; possibly TRBD1 for D (6 bases). The ends were cut back, 0 bases at V and 4 bases at J, with 15 bases in the middle. CDR3 length: 15 amino acids. Per germline, CDR1 SQVTM and CDR2 ANQGSEA. The CDR3 reads CSVEEIRGEGETQYF. CDR3 DNA sequence: TGCAGCGTTGAAGAGATCAGGGGAGAAGGAGAGACCCAGTACTTC.

V usage is TRBV5-1 and J usage is TRBJ1-1; possible D gene TRBD1, 5 bases. The CDR3 contains 14 residues. V was pared by 4 bases and J by 0 bases, with 10 bases between. Germline CDR1 is SGHRS and CDR2 is YFSETQ. The DNA for the CDR3 is TGCGCCAGCAGCCGCGGGGACCTGAACACTGAAGCTTTCTTT. Translating gives CASSRGDLNTEAFF. The full variable domain, rest sourced from reference TRBV5-1 and TRBJ1-1, is KAGVTQTPRYLIKTRGQQVTLSCSPISGHRSVSWYQQTPGQGLQFLFEYFSETQRNKGNFPGRFSGRQFSNSRSEMNVSTLELGDSALYLCASSRGDLNTEAFFGQGTRLTVV.

The chain uses TRBV30 and TRBJ1-4; 9 positions agree with TRBD1. V lost 4 bases and J lost 6; bases outside the gene matches: 9. Germline CDR1 GTSNPN, CDR2 SVGIG (reference sequence). There are 15 residues in the CDR3. The CDR3 region has the DNA TGTGCCTGGACAGGGGTACAGGGGGCATATGAAAAACTGTTTTTT. Its protein product is CAWTGVQGAYEKLFF.

Here the CDR3 DNA reads TGTGCCAGCAGCCCAGGACCCGCGCCGGTTTCCAGGGGCTACACCTTC. It yields the protein CASSPGPAPVSRGYTF. This chain links TRBV5-5 with TRBJ1-2, with unresolved D. V lost 4 bases, J lost 8 bases, and 24 bases lay in between. Germline V gives CDR1 SGHKS, CDR2 YYEKEE (reference sequence). This CDR3 has 16 residues.

The gene calls are TRBV12-3 or TRBV12-4 and TRBJ2-1; D not certain. There are 13 residues in the CDR3. Trimming took 3 bases from V and 9 from J, leaving 12 bases between them. CDR3 nucleotides: TGTGCCAGCAGTTTGGGCAGAAGTATTGAGCAGTTCTTC. Amino acid sequence: CASSLGRSIEQFF.

V is TRBV29-1 and J is TRBJ1-2; D is uncertain. Germline CDR1 SQVTM, CDR2 ANQGSEA. The V gene lost 7 bases and the J gene lost 2 bases, with 14 bases spanning the gap. The CDR3 runs 13 residues. The CDR3 DNA reads as TGCAGCGGGCTCAGGTACGGCAACTATGGCTACACCTTC. It specifies CSGLRYGNYGYTF.

This clonotype was recorded a few times. The rearrangement links TRBV5-4 to TRBJ2-1; possibly TRBD2 for D (6 bases). Trimming pared 1 base from V and 4 bases from J, leaving 9 bases between. The CDR3 loop spans 14 amino acids. The germline gives CDR1 SGHNT, CDR2 YYREEE (reference sequence). CDR3 nucleotides: TGTGCCAGCAGCTTGTCAGGACTATACAATGAGCAGTTCTTC. Translation: CASSLSGLYNEQFF.

The chain links TRBV2 to TRBJ2-1; D could derive from TRBD1 or TRBD2 (6 bases each). Trimming left V 6 bases short and J 15 bases short, with 21 bases between. This CDR3 is built from 13 residues. CDR1 is SNHLY, CDR2 FYNNEI, per germline. CDR3 DNA: TGTGCCAGCAGCTATATGACCGGGGGCCCGGGGTTCTTC. This encodes CASSYMTGGPGFF.

The table lists this clonotype with many counts. V gene TRBV20-1 combines with J gene TRBJ2-1, with D perhaps given as TRBD1 or TRBD2 (5 bases each). Germline CDR1 DFQATT, CDR2 SNEGSKA (reference sequence). There are 16 residues in the CDR3. The V end lost 4 bases, the J end lost 3 bases, and 19 bases lay between the germline ends. The CDR3 bases are TGCAGTGCTATCACGGGGCAGGGTGGTTTCTACAATGAGCAGTTCTTC. As protein: CSAITGQGGFYNEQFF.

This clonotype has a count of ten or more. The chain combines TRBV5-1 with TRBJ2-2; D may be TRBD2 (5 bases). Germline CDR1 and CDR2: SGHRS and YFSETQ. V was cut by 5 bases and J by 0 bases, with 11 bases left in between. This CDR3 comprises 15 residues. The CDR3 loop is CASRSAGSNTGELFF. In nucleotides, the CDR3 is TGCGCCAGCAGGTCGGCGGGCTCGAACACCGGGGAGCTGTTTTTT.

This chain joins TRBV25-1 and TRBJ2-1, with unresolved D. Germline CDR1 MGHDK, CDR2 SYGVNS. The CDR3 covers 14 residues. Trimming took 2 bases from V and 8 from J, leaving 13 bases between them. CDR3 in DNA: TGTGCCAGCAGTGAAGCTGGCCCCTTGGATGAGCAGTTCTTC. Its translation is CASSEAGPLDEQFF. The variable domain in full, completed from reference TRBV25-1 and TRBJ2-1, reads EADIYQTPRYLVIGTGKKITLECSQTMGHDKMYWYQQDPGMELHLIHYSYGVNSTEKGDLSSESTVSRIRTEHFPLTLESARPSHTSQYLCASSEAGPLDEQFFGPGTRLTVL.

The CDR3 region has the DNA TGTGCCAGCAGCCCCGGGGCAGGCCGCCCCTACGAGCAGTACGTC. It translates to CASSPGAGRPYEQYV. The rearrangement links TRBV6-6 to TRBJ2-7; D may be TRBD1 or TRBD2 (5 bases each). This CDR3 comprises 15 residues. Germline V lookup: CDR1 MNHNY, CDR2 SVGAGI (reference sequence). V lost 6 bases and J 2 bases, leaving 17 bases between the germline ends.

This clonotype showed up many times. The chain couples TRBV20-1 to TRBJ2-3, with D perhaps TRBD2 (6 bases). The CDR3 contains 13 residues. Germline lookup yields CDR1 DFQATT and CDR2 SNEGSKA (reference sequence). The ends were cut back, 5 bases at V and 6 bases at J, with 15 bases in the middle. The chain's CDR3 is CSAWTNRPDTQYF. The CDR3 DNA follows: TGCAGTGCTTGGACTAACCGCCCGGATACGCAGTATTTT.

The rearrangement links TRBV28 to TRBJ2-5; no clear D. The CDR3 loop spans 14 amino acids. The germline V gene encodes CDR1 MDHEN and CDR2 SYDVKM. V was cut by 3 bases and J by 5 bases, with 13 bases left in between. In nucleotides, the CDR3 is TGTGCCAGCAGTTTTTCTTGTGCTCCGGAGACCCAGTACTTC. Its translation: CASSFSCAPETQYF.

This clonotype was seen a handful of times. J is TRBJ2-5 and V is TRBV9; the D gene is possibly TRBD1 (5 bases). The germline V gene encodes CDR1 SGDLS and CDR2 YYNGEE. The CDR3 totals 15 residues. The V and J ends lost 0 bases and 1 base respectively, with 10 bases between them. For the CDR3, the DNA is TGTGCCAGCAGCGTAGGCAGGGCCTCCCAAGAGACCCAGTACTTC. Protein sequence: CASSVGRASQETQYF.

This clonotype was detected only a few times. The J gene is TRBJ1-2, the V gene TRBV18, with D unresolved. This CDR3 comprises 15 residues. Germline CDR1 KGHSH, CDR2 LQKENI. Trimming pared 0 bases from V and 4 bases from J, leaving 12 bases between. As DNA, the CDR3 is TGTGCCAGCTCACCACCGGGGAGGGCCGCCTATGGCTACACCTTC. As protein: CASSPPGRAAYGYTF. The whole variable domain, remainder taken from reference TRBV18 and TRBJ1-2, is NAGVMQNPRHLVRRRGQEARLRCSPMKGHSHVYWYRQLPEEGLKFMVYLQKENIIDESGMPKERFSAEFPKEGPSILRIQQVVRGDSAAYFCASSPPGRAAYGYTFGSGTRLTVV.

This rearrangement joins TRBV19 to TRBJ2-5; the match to TRBD2 covers 11 bases. The CDR3 sequence is 15 residues long. Trimming took 4 bases from V and 9 from J; bases not matched to a gene: 10. In germline, CDR1 is LNHDA, CDR2 SQIVND (reference sequence). CDR3 in amino acids: CASSKTSGAPVAQYF. DNA of the CDR3: TGTGCCAGTAGTAAGACTAGCGGGGCCCCAGTGGCCCAGTACTTC.

The chain employs TRBV4-3 and TRBJ1-6, with a tentative D call TRBD1 (6 bases). CDR1 and CDR2 (germline): LGHNA, YSLEER. Trimming removed 1 base at V and 8 bases at J, with 12 bases between. The CDR3 runs 15 residues. The CDR3 reads CASSQAGAADSPLHF. The CDR3 DNA reads as TGCGCCAGCAGCCAAGCAGGGGCGGCAGATTCACCCCTCCACTTT.

The rearrangement joins TRBV11-3 to TRBJ2-3; the D gene is possibly TRBD2 (7 bases). CDR3 length: 15 amino acids. Germline V gene lookup returns CDR1 SGHNT and CDR2 YENEEA. Trimming left V 1 base short and J 2 bases short, with 10 bases between. The CDR3: CASSLGGGHTDTQYF. CDR3 DNA sequence: TGTGCCAGCAGCTTAGGGGGGGGGCACACAGATACGCAGTATTTT.

In its sample, this clonotype was seen many times. This chain joins TRBV4-1 and TRBJ2-3, with a possible D match to TRBD1 (5 bases). Trimming took off 0 bases at V and 0 bases at J, with 10 bases between the two ends. The CDR3 is made up of 16 amino acids. Germline V CDR1 and CDR2: MGHRA, YSYEKL. The DNA for the CDR3 is TGCGCCAGCAGCCAAGAGGGGCTCCCTAGCACAGATACGCAGTATTTT. It yields the protein CASSQEGLPSTDTQYF.

This clonotype appeared a few times. J is TRBJ2-1 and V is TRBV7-2; TRBD1 matches at 10 bases. The length of the CDR3 is 14 residues. V lost 5 bases to trimming and J lost 12 bases; unmatched junction nucleotides: 10. Germline V gene data show CDR1 as SGHTA and CDR2 as FQGNSA. CDR3 coding DNA: TGTGCCAGCAGCCCCGGGACAGGGGAGTGGGGGCAGTTCTTC. Protein: CASSPGTGEWGQFF.

Only a few counts were recorded for this clonotype. The rearrangement joins TRBV7-9 to TRBJ2-2; D ambiguous. V was trimmed by 3 bases and J by 8 bases, leaving 16 bases between them. CDR1 is SEHNR and CDR2 is FQNEAQ in the germline V gene (reference sequence). This CDR3 is built from 15 residues. This CDR3 reads CASSFRPVASGELFF. CDR3 nucleotides: TGTGCCAGCAGCTTCCGCCCAGTAGCTTCGGGGGAGCTGTTTTTT.